A selection of T cell receptor beta chains follows, all from one sample in a study of blood T cells in healthy people across ages. MiXCR, applied by TCRdb to the 5' RACE reads, yields one record per CDR3 protein. The data contain roughly 800,000 distinct CDR3 sequences, approximately 25% of them singletons. These data were also reused for a study on T cells of mothers and their children.

Sequenced material: blood. These receptor sequences come from a boy between 10 and 17 years old in good health. CDR3s include the opening cysteine and the closing phenylalanine or tryptophan. A D gene is named only where the DNA matches it firmly. Rows may omit the clone size; those that give it use once, few, many or a size class.

v_gene: TRBV7-9; j_gene: TRBJ1-2; abundance: .; d_gene: .; CDR3aa: CASSLGVGGYTF; CDR3nt: TGTGCCAGCAGCTTAGGGGTGGGAGGCTACACCTTC
v_gene: TRBV20-1; j_gene: TRBJ1-1; abundance: .; d_gene: .; CDR3aa: CSATTDMNTEAFF; CDR3nt: TGCAGTGCTACGACAGATATGAACACTGAAGCTTTCTTT
v_gene: TRBV27; j_gene: TRBJ2-7; abundance: .; d_gene: .; CDR3aa: CASSLSASLFYEQYF; CDR3nt: TGTGCCAGCAGTTTATCCGCTAGCCTTTTCTACGAGCAGTACTTC
v_gene: TRBV15; j_gene: TRBJ2-3; abundance: few; d_gene: TRBD1; CDR3aa: CATSRWDSQSGDTQYF; CDR3nt: TGTGCCACCAGCAGGTGGGACAGCCAAAGCGGAGATACGCAGTATTTT
v_gene: TRBV7-9; j_gene: TRBJ2-4; abundance: few; d_gene: TRBD1; CDR3aa: CASSLGTGGKRAKNIQYF; CDR3nt: TGTGCCAGCAGCTTAGGGACAGGGGGCAAGAGGGCCAAAAACATTCAGTACTTC
v_gene: TRBV6-2/TRBV6-3; j_gene: TRBJ2-1; abundance: few; d_gene: TRBD2; CDR3aa: CATEDSGRASYNEQFF; CDR3nt: TGTGCCACCGAAGATAGCGGGAGGGCCTCCTACAATGAGCAGTTCTTC
v_gene: TRBV29-1; j_gene: TRBJ1-1; abundance: few; d_gene: .; CDR3aa: CSVDQGRTEAFF; CDR3nt: TGCAGCGTTGATCAGGGCCGCACTGAAGCTTTCTTT
v_gene: TRBV5-1; j_gene: TRBJ1-6; abundance: .; d_gene: .; CDR3aa: CASSLAGEDRGSPLHF; CDR3nt: TGCGCCAGCAGCTTGGCGGGCGAGGACAGAGGTTCACCCCTCCACTTT
v_gene: TRBV20-1; j_gene: TRBJ2-5; abundance: .; d_gene: TRBD2; CDR3aa: CSAGGRRGETQYF; CDR3nt: TGCAGTGCTGGCGGGAGAAGGGGAGAGACCCAGTACTTC
v_gene: TRBV2; j_gene: TRBJ2-1; abundance: .; d_gene: .; CDR3aa: CASRRRDGGYNEQFF; CDR3nt: TGTGCCAGCAGGCGCCGGGACGGTGGCTACAATGAGCAGTTCTTC
v_gene: TRBV25-1; j_gene: TRBJ2-7; abundance: .; d_gene: TRBD2; CDR3aa: CASSEWGGRANSYEQYF; CDR3nt: TGTGCCAGCAGTGAATGGGGCGGGAGAGCTAACTCCTACGAGCAGTACTTC
v_gene: TRBV2; j_gene: TRBJ2-5; abundance: .; d_gene: TRBD2; CDR3aa: CASSEAASGVIQETQYF; CDR3nt: TGTGCCAGCAGTGAGGCCGCTAGCGGAGTAATCCAAGAGACCCAGTACTTC
v_gene: TRBV29-1; j_gene: TRBJ2-5; abundance: once; d_gene: .; CDR3aa: CSVSPWQGGETQYF; CDR3nt: TGCAGCGTCTCTCCCTGGCAGGGCGGGGAGACCCAGTACTTC
v_gene: TRBV6-5; j_gene: TRBJ1-2; abundance: .; d_gene: .; CDR3aa: CASRRAASNYGYTF; CDR3nt: TGTGCCAGTCGTCGGGCAGCTTCTAACTATGGCTACACCTTC
v_gene: TRBV2; j_gene: TRBJ2-4; abundance: .; d_gene: TRBD2; CDR3aa: CASSAGTRGLAKNIQYF; CDR3nt: TGTGCCAGCAGTGCCGGGACTAGGGGGTTAGCCAAAAACATTCAGTACTTC
v_gene: TRBV12-3/TRBV12-4; j_gene: TRBJ1-5; abundance: few; d_gene: .; CDR3aa: CASSLGFIQPQHF; CDR3nt: TGTGCCAGCAGTTTAGGTTTTATTCAGCCCCAGCATTTT
v_gene: TRBV9; j_gene: TRBJ2-7; abundance: few; d_gene: .; CDR3aa: CASSVMWGSYEQYF; CDR3nt: TGTGCCAGCAGCGTAATGTGGGGGTCCTACGAGCAGTACTTC
v_gene: TRBV7-9; j_gene: TRBJ2-1; abundance: few; d_gene: TRBD2; CDR3aa: CASSLVLAVYNEQFF; CDR3nt: TGTGCCAGCAGCTTGGTACTAGCGGTATACAATGAGCAGTTCTTC
v_gene: TRBV20-1; j_gene: TRBJ1-1; abundance: .; d_gene: .; CDR3aa: CSASGGATTEAFF; CDR3nt: TGCAGTGCTAGCGGGGGGGCGACAACTGAAGCTTTCTTT
v_gene: TRBV3-1; j_gene: TRBJ2-1; abundance: .; d_gene: TRBD1; CDR3aa: CASSQAGTELYNEQFF; CDR3nt: TGTGCCAGCAGCCAAGCCGGGACAGAATTATACAATGAGCAGTTCTTC
v_gene: TRBV7-3; j_gene: TRBJ2-7; abundance: few; d_gene: .; CDR3aa: CASSLLQGPYEQYF; CDR3nt: TGTGCCAGCAGCTTATTGCAGGGTCCCTACGAGCAGTACTTC
v_gene: TRBV29-1; j_gene: TRBJ1-2; abundance: .; d_gene: .; CDR3aa: CSVVADYGYTF; CDR3nt: TGCAGCGTTGTGGCGGACTATGGCTACACCTTC
v_gene: TRBV29-1; j_gene: TRBJ1-1; abundance: .; d_gene: .; CDR3aa: CSVEDIGGGARHTEAFF; CDR3nt: TGCAGCGTTGAAGATATTGGAGGGGGGGCTAGGCACACTGAAGCTTTCTTT
v_gene: TRBV20-1; j_gene: TRBJ2-4; abundance: .; d_gene: .; CDR3aa: CSARWRALAKNIQYF; CDR3nt: TGCAGTGCAAGATGGCGGGCCCTAGCCAAAAACATTCAGTACTTC
v_gene: TRBV7-2; j_gene: TRBJ1-5; abundance: .; d_gene: .; CDR3aa: CTTTTPGHPSNQPQHF; CDR3nt: TGTACCACCACCACCCCGGGACACCCATCCAATCAGCCCCAGCATTTT
v_gene: TRBV9; j_gene: TRBJ1-3; abundance: few; d_gene: .; CDR3aa: CASSVGDSGNTTYF; CDR3nt: TGTGCCAGCAGCGTGGGGGATTCTGGAAACACCACATATTTT
v_gene: TRBV2; j_gene: TRBJ2-1; abundance: .; d_gene: TRBD2; CDR3aa: CATNPGTSIIDEQFF; CDR3nt: TGTGCCACCAACCCCGGGACTAGCATTATCGATGAGCAGTTCTTC
v_gene: TRBV11-3; j_gene: TRBJ2-7; abundance: .; d_gene: TRBD2; CDR3aa: CASSIRAGSYEQYF; CDR3nt: TGTGCCAGCAGCATAAGAGCGGGATCCTACGAGCAGTACTTC
v_gene: TRBV29-1; j_gene: TRBJ1-2; abundance: few; d_gene: TRBD1; CDR3aa: CAGTGGNESGYTF; CDR3nt: TGCGCGGGGACAGGGGGCAATGAAAGTGGCTACACCTTC
v_gene: TRBV9; j_gene: TRBJ2-1; abundance: few; d_gene: .; CDR3aa: CASSVVSEYNEQFF; CDR3nt: TGTGCCAGCAGCGTAGTTAGCGAATACAATGAGCAGTTCTTC
v_gene: TRBV6-2/TRBV6-3; j_gene: TRBJ2-5; abundance: .; d_gene: TRBD1; CDR3aa: CASSPDRREETQYF; CDR3nt: TGTGCCAGCAGCCCGGACAGGAGAGAAGAGACCCAGTACTTC
v_gene: TRBV13; j_gene: TRBJ2-7; abundance: .; d_gene: .; CDR3aa: CASSLGPLVAREQYF; CDR3nt: TGTGCCAGCAGCTTAGGCCCGCTAGTCGCTCGGGAGCAGTACTTC
v_gene: TRBV29-1; j_gene: TRBJ2-2; abundance: few; d_gene: TRBD1; CDR3aa: CSAGSTGGLPGELFF; CDR3nt: TGCAGCGCCGGATCGACAGGGGGGCTGCCCGGGGAGCTGTTTTTT
v_gene: TRBV7-9; j_gene: TRBJ2-1; abundance: .; d_gene: .; CDR3aa: CASSPQTRGGEQFF; CDR3nt: TGTGCCAGCAGCCCACAGACGAGGGGGGGTGAGCAGTTCTTC
v_gene: TRBV9; j_gene: TRBJ2-1; abundance: .; d_gene: .; CDR3aa: CASSVPRLEQFF; CDR3nt: TGTGCCAGCAGCGTGCCCAGGCTTGAGCAGTTCTTC
v_gene: TRBV29-1; j_gene: TRBJ2-5; abundance: .; d_gene: .; CDR3aa: CSVEEIMGETQYF; CDR3nt: TGCAGCGTTGAGGAAATTATGGGAGAGACCCAGTACTTC
v_gene: TRBV28; j_gene: TRBJ2-5; abundance: few; d_gene: .; CDR3aa: CASSFRQGLGETQYF; CDR3nt: TGTGCCAGCAGTTTTCGGCAGGGGTTGGGAGAGACCCAGTACTTC
v_gene: TRBV3-1; j_gene: TRBJ2-7; abundance: .; d_gene: TRBD2; CDR3aa: CASSQGAAGAVYEQYF; CDR3nt: TGTGCCAGCAGCCAGGGAGCAGCGGGGGCAGTCTACGAGCAGTACTTC
v_gene: TRBV27; j_gene: TRBJ2-5; abundance: .; d_gene: TRBD2; CDR3aa: CASSWLAGGSGETQYF; CDR3nt: TGTGCCAGCAGTTGGCTAGCGGGAGGGTCGGGGGAGACCCAGTACTTC
v_gene: TRBV20-1; j_gene: TRBJ2-2; abundance: .; d_gene: TRBD2; CDR3aa: CSAKPGLAGELFF; CDR3nt: TGCAGTGCTAAGCCGGGACTAGCCGGGGAGCTGTTTTTT
v_gene: TRBV27; j_gene: TRBJ2-7; abundance: .; d_gene: .; CDR3aa: CASSLGGTVHEQYF; CDR3nt: TGTGCCAGCAGTTTAGGGGGGACAGTTCACGAGCAGTACTTC
v_gene: TRBV12-3/TRBV12-4; j_gene: TRBJ2-1; abundance: .; d_gene: .; CDR3aa: CASSFADEQFF; CDR3nt: TGTGCCAGCAGTTTCGCTGATGAGCAGTTCTTC
v_gene: TRBV28; j_gene: TRBJ1-4; abundance: .; d_gene: .; CDR3aa: CASSTRVPNEKLFF; CDR3nt: TGTGCCAGCAGTACCAGGGTCCCTAATGAAAAACTGTTTTTT
v_gene: TRBV28; j_gene: TRBJ2-7; abundance: .; d_gene: .; CDR3aa: CASGHEQYF; CDR3nt: TGTGCCAGCGGTCACGAGCAGTACTTC
v_gene: TRBV4-3; j_gene: TRBJ2-5; abundance: .; d_gene: TRBD2; CDR3aa: CASSQDELARETQYF; CDR3nt: TGCGCCAGCAGCCAAGATGAACTAGCGAGGGAGACCCAGTACTTC
v_gene: TRBV28; j_gene: TRBJ2-3; abundance: few; d_gene: TRBD2; CDR3aa: CASSLVVAGGASTDTQYF; CDR3nt: TGTGCCAGCAGTTTGGTGGTAGCGGGAGGAGCTAGCACAGATACGCAGTATTTT
v_gene: TRBV27; j_gene: TRBJ2-3; abundance: .; d_gene: .; CDR3aa: CASSFNEWRAADTQYF; CDR3nt: TGTGCCAGCAGTTTTAACGAATGGAGGGCGGCAGATACGCAGTATTTT
v_gene: TRBV20-1; j_gene: TRBJ1-1; abundance: few; d_gene: TRBD1; CDR3aa: CSATKGQKVTEAFF; CDR3nt: TGCAGTGCTACAAAGGGACAGAAGGTAACTGAAGCTTTCTTT
v_gene: TRBV7-9; j_gene: TRBJ2-7; abundance: few; d_gene: TRBD1; CDR3aa: CASRARPGQGAYEQYF; CDR3nt: TGTGCCAGCAGGGCCAGACCGGGACAGGGGGCCTACGAGCAGTACTTC
v_gene: TRBV20-1; j_gene: TRBJ2-1; abundance: .; d_gene: .; CDR3aa: CSAALSGDEQFF; CDR3nt: TGCAGTGCTGCCCTATCCGGCGATGAGCAGTTCTTC
v_gene: TRBV13; j_gene: TRBJ2-1; abundance: few; d_gene: .; CDR3aa: CASSPPGPPVNEQFF; CDR3nt: TGTGCCAGCAGCCCCCCGGGACCTCCGGTCAATGAGCAGTTCTTC
v_gene: TRBV7-2; j_gene: TRBJ2-2; abundance: few; d_gene: .; CDR3aa: CASTPWDSQENTGELFF; CDR3nt: TGTGCCAGCACCCCCTGGGACTCCCAAGAGAACACCGGGGAGCTGTTTTTT
v_gene: TRBV7-2; j_gene: TRBJ2-4; abundance: few; d_gene: TRBD2; CDR3aa: CASSSQRGPENIQYF; CDR3nt: TGTGCCAGCAGCTCCCAGCGGGGGCCAGAAAACATTCAGTACTTC